A selection of T cell receptor beta chains follows, all from one sample in a study of patients and donors after allogeneic stem cell transplantation. From the RT-PCR reads, TCRdb called clonotypes with MiXCR, one entry per CDR3 protein. The repertoire holds 800,000 to 1,000,000 distinct CDR3 sequences, with about a sixth as singletons. Specimen: blood, either unsorted or a sorted T cell fraction (not recorded which). These receptors all stem from a human donor who was either an allogeneic HSCT recipient or a stem cell or donor lymphocyte infusion donor (not recorded which). It is not recorded whose cells these are; they may come from a transplant donor. CDR3s include the opening cysteine and the closing phenylalanine or tryptophan. Fields, in order: clone size, J gene, D gene, V gene, CDR3 DNA, CDR3 protein. D genes are given only for firm matches. Expanded clones get a size class; other rows say once, few or many, or leave the size out.

size: few; J: TRBJ2-1; D: .; V: TRBV7-9; DNA: TGTGCCAGCAGCTTAGATATCGACAATGAGCAGTTCTTC; CDR3: CASSLDIDNEQFF
size: .; J: TRBJ2-1; D: .; V: TRBV21-1; DNA: TGTGCCAGCACCTCGGGACCTCTTATGTCGCATGAGCAGTTCTTC; CDR3: CASTSGPLMSHEQFF
size: few; J: TRBJ2-1; D: TRBD1; V: TRBV5-1; DNA: TGCGCCAGCAGATGGCAGGGGGATGAGCAGTTCTTC; CDR3: CASRWQGDEQFF
size: few; J: TRBJ2-4; D: TRBD1; V: TRBV7-2; DNA: TGTGCCAGCAGCTTAGCGGGGACAGTAGCCAAAAACATTCAGTACTTC; CDR3: CASSLAGTVAKNIQYF
size: .; J: TRBJ2-3; D: .; V: TRBV29-1; DNA: TGCAGCGCACCCGGGACCGCCTCAAATCGCGGTACGCAGTATTTT; CDR3: CSAPGTASNRGTQYF
size: few; J: TRBJ1-4; D: .; V: TRBV7-2; DNA: TGTGCCAGCAAGCTCGTGCCGGGACCTGCCGAAAAACTGTTTTTT; CDR3: CASKLVPGPAEKLFF
size: few; J: TRBJ2-6; D: .; V: TRBV7-2; DNA: TGTGCCAGCAGCCACCGAGTTGGTGGGGCCAACGTCCTGACTTTC; CDR3: CASSHRVGGANVLTF
size: many; J: TRBJ2-1; D: TRBD2; V: TRBV7-9; DNA: TGTGCCAGCAGCTTTCATAACCGACTAGCGGGGGTTGAGCAGTTCTTC; CDR3: CASSFHNRLAGVEQFF
size: few; J: TRBJ2-7; D: .; V: TRBV4-1; DNA: TGCGCCAGCAGCCAAGCCGCCCCGGGAGAGTACGAGCAGTACTTC; CDR3: CASSQAAPGEYEQYF
size: few; J: TRBJ1-1; D: .; V: TRBV9; DNA: TGTGCCAGCAGCGGCCAGGGACCCTCTACCACTGAAGCTTTCTTT; CDR3: CASSGQGPSTTEAFF
size: few; J: TRBJ2-1; D: TRBD2; V: TRBV29-1; DNA: TGCAGCGTTGAAGATGGCGGCGGGAGCTCCTACAATGAGCAGTTCTTC; CDR3: CSVEDGGGSSYNEQFF